The 9 T cell receptor beta chains reported below all come from one sample, sequenced in a study of T cells in localized non-small cell lung cancer. TCRdb's copy holds only in-frame clones and misses some; the assay was immunoSEQ multiplex PCR. The sample includes 90,000 to 95,000 clones, approximately 91% seen only once; the top ten take about 4%. Sequencing was performed on PBMCs, taken before any cancer treatment. These receptors were obtained from a woman between 35 and 70 years old with stage II squamous cell lung carcinoma.

V and J are TRBV27 and TRBJ2-7, with D maybe TRBD2 (5 bases). The CDR3 covers 13 residues. Trimming shortened V by 2 bases and J by 9 bases, and 14 bases separated the two germline ends. Germline loops: CDR1 MNHEY, CDR2 SMNVEV (reference sequence). CDR3 protein: CASSLGPGYGQYF. In DNA form, the CDR3 reads TGTGCCAGCAGTTTAGGGCCGGGGTATGGGCAGTACTTC.

The chain combines TRBV5-1 with TRBJ2-3; TRBD2 agrees at 9 bases. The length of the CDR3 is 17 residues. The germline V gene has CDR1 SGHRS and CDR2 YFSETQ. V gave up 0 bases and J gave up 0 bases; unmatched junction bases: 5. The chain's CDR3 is CASSLDGSGGSTDTQYF. CDR3 DNA: TGCGCCAGCAGCTTGGATGGTAGCGGGGGTAGCACAGATACGCAGTATTTT.

This clone was detected only once. The CDR3 protein is CASSLTQGARYEQYF. In nucleotides, the CDR3 is TGTGCCAGCAGCCTTACACAGGGGGCGAGGTACGAGCAGTACTTC. The V call is TRBV27, the J call TRBJ2-7; 9 nucleotides line up with TRBD1. The germline CDR1 and CDR2 sequences are MNHEY and SMNVEV (reference sequence). Trimming cost V 6 bases and J 4 bases; bases outside gene matches: 10. This CDR3 region has 15 residues.

The V gene is TRBV28, the J gene TRBJ2-2; 14 positions agree with TRBD2. Trimming took 5 bases from V and 7 from J; bases not matched to a gene: 6. Germline CDR1 and CDR2: MDHEN and SYDVKM. The CDR3 runs 16 residues. DNA of the CDR3: TGTGCCAGCAGTCTCGGACTAGCGGGGGGCGTCGGGGAGCTGTTTTTT. Its translation is CASSLGLAGGVGELFF.

The genes are TRBV30 and TRBJ1-2; no clear D. The CDR3 is 12 amino acids. The germline V gene has CDR1 GTSNPN and CDR2 SVGIG (reference sequence). Trimming shortened V by 5 bases and J by 3 bases, and 10 bases separated the two germline ends. The DNA of the CDR3 is TGTGCCTGGGAAACAGAGGACTATGGCTACACCTTC. Translation gives CAWETEDYGYTF.

The chain is built from TRBV25-1 and TRBJ1-2; D is unresolved. Germline V gene data show CDR1 as MGHDK and CDR2 as SYGVNS. V lost 8 bases, J lost 5 bases, and 9 bases lay in between. This CDR3 has 11 amino acids. CDR3 loop: CASGHSYGYTF. CDR3 DNA: TGTGCCAGCGGGCACTCGTATGGCTACACCTTC.

The chain combines TRBV13 with TRBJ2-7; 14 bases fit TRBD2. Germline values: CDR1 PRHDT, CDR2 FYEKMQ (reference sequence). V gave up 4 bases and J gave up 6 bases; unmatched junction bases: 11. The CDR3 has 17 amino acids. CDR3 region: CASSSYRLAGGPGEQYF. The CDR3 DNA reads as TGTGCCAGCAGCTCCTATAGACTAGCGGGAGGGCCCGGCGAGCAGTACTTC.

The rearrangement links TRBV14 to TRBJ2-3; D gene ambiguous. Between the trimmed V and J ends, which lost 1 base and 9 bases, there was a span of 8 bases. The CDR3 consists of 12 residues. Germline V gene sequence: CDR1 SGHDN, CDR2 FVKESK. The CDR3 sequence: CASSQAPRTQYF. The CDR3 DNA follows: TGTGCCAGCAGCCAAGCCCCTCGAACGCAGTATTTT.

The chain carries TRBV29-1 and TRBJ1-1; no reliable D call. Trimming stripped 3 bases from V and 4 bases from J, with 6 bases between. Germline V gene lookup returns CDR1 SQVTM and CDR2 ANQGSEA. This CDR3 region has 11 residues. The CDR3 loop is CSVDYSTEAFF. As DNA, the CDR3 is TGCAGCGTTGACTATTCCACTGAAGCTTTCTTT.